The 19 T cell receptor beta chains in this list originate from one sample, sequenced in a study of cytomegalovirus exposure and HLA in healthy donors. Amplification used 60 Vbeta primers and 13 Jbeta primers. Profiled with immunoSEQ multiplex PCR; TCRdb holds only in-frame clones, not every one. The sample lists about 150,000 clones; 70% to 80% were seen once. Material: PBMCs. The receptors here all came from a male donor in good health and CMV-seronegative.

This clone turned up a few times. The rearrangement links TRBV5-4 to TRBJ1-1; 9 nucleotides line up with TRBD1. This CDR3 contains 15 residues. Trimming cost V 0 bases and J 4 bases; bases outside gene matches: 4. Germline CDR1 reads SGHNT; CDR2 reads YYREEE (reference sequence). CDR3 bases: TGTGCCAGCAGCTTGGGGACAGGGGTGCGCACTGAAGCTTTCTTT. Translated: CASSLGTGVRTEAFF.

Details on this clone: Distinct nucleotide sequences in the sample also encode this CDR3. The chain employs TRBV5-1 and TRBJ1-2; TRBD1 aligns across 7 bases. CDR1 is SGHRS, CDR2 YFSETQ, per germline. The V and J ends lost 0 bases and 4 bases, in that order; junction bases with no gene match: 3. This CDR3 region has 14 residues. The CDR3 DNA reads TGCGCCAGCAGCTTGGGACAGGGTGGCTATGGCTACACCTTC. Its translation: CASSLGQGGYGYTF.

The CDR3 DNA sequence: TGTGCCAGCAGCGCGGCGGACCAAGAGACCCAGTACTTC. It is translated as CASSAADQETQYF. This rearrangement joins TRBV7-8 to TRBJ2-5, with D uncertain. CDR1 and CDR2 from the germline V gene are SGHVS and FQNEAQ. The CDR3 consists of 13 residues. Between the trimmed V and J ends, which lost 5 bases and 0 bases, there was a span of 7 bases.

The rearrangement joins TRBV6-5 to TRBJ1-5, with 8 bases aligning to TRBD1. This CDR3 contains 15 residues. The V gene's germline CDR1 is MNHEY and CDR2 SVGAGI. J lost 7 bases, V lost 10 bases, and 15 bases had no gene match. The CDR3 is CATSTGAGGGQPQHF. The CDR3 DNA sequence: TGTGCCACCTCGACGGGGGCAGGGGGCGGGCAGCCCCAGCATTTT.

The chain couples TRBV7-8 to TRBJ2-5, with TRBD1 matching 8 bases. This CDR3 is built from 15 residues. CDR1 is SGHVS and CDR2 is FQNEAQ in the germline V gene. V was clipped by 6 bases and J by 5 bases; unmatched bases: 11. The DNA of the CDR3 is TGTGCCAGCAGAGAGGGGGCGACAGGGGTCGAGACCCAGTACTTC. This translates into CASREGATGVETQYF.

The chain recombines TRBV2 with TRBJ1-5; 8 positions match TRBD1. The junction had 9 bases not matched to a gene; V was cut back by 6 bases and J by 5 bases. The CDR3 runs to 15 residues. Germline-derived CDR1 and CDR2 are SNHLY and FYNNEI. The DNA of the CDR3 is TGTGCCAGCAGGAGGGCAACAGGGGGGGATCAGCCCCAGCATTTT. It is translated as CASRRATGGDQPQHF.

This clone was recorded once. This CDR3 reads CASSYAARTEAFF. In DNA form, the CDR3 reads TGTGCCAGCAGTTACGCCGCGAGGACTGAAGCTTTCTTT. This rearrangement joins TRBV6-5 to TRBJ1-1; D remains ambiguous. CDR3 size: 13 residues. The germline V gene encodes CDR1 MNHEY and CDR2 SVGAGI. V was pared by 2 bases and J by 5 bases, with 9 bases between.

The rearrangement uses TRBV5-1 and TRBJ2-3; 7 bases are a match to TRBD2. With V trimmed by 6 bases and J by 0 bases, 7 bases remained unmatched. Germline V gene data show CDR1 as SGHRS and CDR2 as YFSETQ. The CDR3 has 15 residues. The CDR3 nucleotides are TGCGCCAGCAAGCCCGGGGGGACTAGCACAGATACGCAGTATTTT. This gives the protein CASKPGGTSTDTQYF. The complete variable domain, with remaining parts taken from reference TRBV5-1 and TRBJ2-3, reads KAGVTQTPRYLIKTRGQQVTLSCSPISGHRSVSWYQQTPGQGLQFLFEYFSETQRNKGNFPGRFSGRQFSNSRSEMNVSTLELGDSALYLCASKPGGTSTDTQYFGPGTRLTVL.

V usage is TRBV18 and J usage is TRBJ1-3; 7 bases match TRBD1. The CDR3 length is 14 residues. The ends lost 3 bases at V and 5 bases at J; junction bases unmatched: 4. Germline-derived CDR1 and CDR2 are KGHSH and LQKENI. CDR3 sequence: CASSPGTDRNTIYF. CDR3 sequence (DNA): TGTGCCAGCTCACCCGGGACAGATAGAAACACCATATATTTT. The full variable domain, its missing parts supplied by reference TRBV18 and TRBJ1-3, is NAGVMQNPRHLVRRRGQEARLRCSPMKGHSHVYWYRQLPEEGLKFMVYLQKENIIDESGMPKERFSAEFPKEGPSILRIQQVVRGDSAAYFCASSPGTDRNTIYFGEGSWLTVV.

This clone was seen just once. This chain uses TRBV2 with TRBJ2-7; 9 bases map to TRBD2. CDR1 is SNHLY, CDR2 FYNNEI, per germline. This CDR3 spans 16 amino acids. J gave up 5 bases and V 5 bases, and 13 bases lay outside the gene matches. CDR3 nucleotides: TGTGCCAGCAGTCGAATACCGGGACTAGCTAACCACGAGCAGTACTTC. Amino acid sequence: CASSRIPGLANHEQYF.

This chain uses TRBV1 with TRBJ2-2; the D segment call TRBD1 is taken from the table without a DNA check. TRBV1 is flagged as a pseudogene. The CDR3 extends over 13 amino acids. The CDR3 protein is CTSSQGQTGELFF. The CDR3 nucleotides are TGCACCAGCAGCCAAGGACAGACCGGGGAGCTGTTTTTT.

CDR3 DNA: TGTGCCAGCAGTTCGAACCGGGACTATAGCACAGATACGCAGTATTTT. It encodes CASSSNRDYSTDTQYF. The chain combines TRBV28 with TRBJ2-3, with 7 bases matching TRBD2. CDR1 MDHEN and CDR2 SYDVKM come from the germline V gene. There are 16 residues in the CDR3. With 4 bases clipped from V and 0 bases from J, the junction kept 7 bases outside the gene matches. The full variable domain, completed using reference TRBV28 and TRBJ2-3, is DVKVTQSSRYLVKRTGEKVFLECVQDMDHENMFWYRQDPGLGLRLIYFSYDVKMKEKGDIPEGYSVSREKKERFSLILESASTNQTSMYLCASSSNRDYSTDTQYFGPGTRLTVL.

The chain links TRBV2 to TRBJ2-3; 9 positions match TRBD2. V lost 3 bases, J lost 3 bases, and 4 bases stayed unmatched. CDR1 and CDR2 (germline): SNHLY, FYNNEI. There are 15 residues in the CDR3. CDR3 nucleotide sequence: TGTGCCAGCAGTGAGGGCGGGGGGGTAACAGATACGCAGTATTTT. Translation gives CASSEGGGVTDTQYF. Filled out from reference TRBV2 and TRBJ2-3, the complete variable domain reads EPEVTQTPSHQVTQMGQEVILRCVPISNHLYFYWYRQILGQKVEFLVSFYNNEISEKSEIFDDQFSVERPDGSNFTLKIRSTKLEDSAMYFCASSEGGGVTDTQYFGPGTRLTVL.

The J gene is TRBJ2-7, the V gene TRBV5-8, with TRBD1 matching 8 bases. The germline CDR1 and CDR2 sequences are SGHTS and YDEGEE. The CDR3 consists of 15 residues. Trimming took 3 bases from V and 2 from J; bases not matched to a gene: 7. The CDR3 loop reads CASSYSTGGAYEQYF. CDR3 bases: TGTGCCAGCAGCTATTCTACAGGGGGTGCCTACGAGCAGTACTTC.

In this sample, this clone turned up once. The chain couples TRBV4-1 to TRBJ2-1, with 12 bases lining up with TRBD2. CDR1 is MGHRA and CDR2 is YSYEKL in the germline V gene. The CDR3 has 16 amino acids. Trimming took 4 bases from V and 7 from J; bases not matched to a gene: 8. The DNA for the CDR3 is TGCGCCAGCAGCCCCCTAGCGGGAGGGCCGGGGAATGAGCAGTTCTTC. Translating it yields CASSPLAGGPGNEQFF.

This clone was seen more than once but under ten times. CDR3 amino acids: CASSSTGVKLFF. Here the CDR3 DNA reads TGTGCCAGCAGCTCGACAGGGGTGAAACTGTTTTTT. This chain connects TRBV5-5 to TRBJ1-4; 8 nucleotides match TRBD1. Per the germline V gene, CDR1 is SGHKS and CDR2 is YYEKEE (reference sequence). This CDR3 is built from 12 residues. The V segment lost 3 bases and the J segment 11 bases; nucleotides outside the gene matches: 3.

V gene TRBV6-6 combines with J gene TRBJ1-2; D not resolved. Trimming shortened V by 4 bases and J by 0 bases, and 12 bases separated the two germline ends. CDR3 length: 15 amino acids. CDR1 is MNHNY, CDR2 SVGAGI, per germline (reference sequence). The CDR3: CASSSPGDTNYGYTF. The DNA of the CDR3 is TGTGCCAGCAGTTCCCCCGGGGATACTAACTATGGCTACACCTTC.

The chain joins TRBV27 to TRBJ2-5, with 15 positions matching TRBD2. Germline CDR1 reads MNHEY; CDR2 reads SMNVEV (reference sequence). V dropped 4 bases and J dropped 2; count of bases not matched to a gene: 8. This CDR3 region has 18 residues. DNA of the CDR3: TGTGCCAGCAGTTCCCTGGGACTAGCGGGAGGACCACAAGAGACCCAGTACTTC. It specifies CASSSLGLAGGPQETQYF.

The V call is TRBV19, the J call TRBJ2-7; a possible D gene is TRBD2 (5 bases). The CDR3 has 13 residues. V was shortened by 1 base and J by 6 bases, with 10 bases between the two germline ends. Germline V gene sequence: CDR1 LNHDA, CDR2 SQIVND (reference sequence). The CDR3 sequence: CASSIGLGVEQYF. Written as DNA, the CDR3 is TGTGCCAGTAGTATAGGCCTCGGGGTCGAGCAGTACTTC.